This T cell receptor (beta chain) was captured in a study of metastatic and nonmetastatic thyroid tumors. Study context: The comparison covered peripheral blood and tumor or nodule tissue in malignant and benign thyroid patients.

The V gene lost 6 bases and the J gene lost 0 bases, with 18 bases spanning the gap. Germline loops: CDR1 MNHNS, CDR2 SASEGT. There are 16 residues in the CDR3. TCRdb recomputed clones from the PCR reads via MiXCR. The sample contains 20,000 to 30,000 clones, roughly 24% of which appear only once. Not a single patient had been given any form of treatment at any point before undergoing thyroid surgery. The rearrangement links TRBV6-1 to TRBJ2-7; D is possibly TRBD2 (6 bases). The sequenced sample consisted of blood. This TCR came from a female donor with papillary thyroid cancer or a benign thyroid nodule (not recorded which). Some clones in this sample may be carry-over from other donors' samples. CDR3 sequence: CASRPTWGTVSYEQYF. DNA for the CDR3: TGTGCCAGCAGACCCACCTGGGGGACTGTCTCCTACGAGCAGTACTTC.